The 10 T cell receptor beta chains given below trace back to one sample, sequenced in a study of blood T cell repertoires in COVID-19. The repertoire was sequenced with immunoSEQ multiplex PCR; TCRdb's copy has only in-frame clones and lacks some. Among a few hundred thousand clones listed, around nine tenths were seen once. The sample taken for sequencing was PBMCs or T cells enriched from blood (not recorded which). The receptors were gathered from a woman between 45 and 60 years old who had recovered from COVID-19.

The chain joins TRBV9 to TRBJ2-3; D perhaps matches TRBD2 (7 bases). The CDR3 is 14 amino acids. Germline assignment: CDR1 SGDLS and CDR2 YYNGEE. V lost 2 bases and J 8 bases, leaving 15 bases between the germline ends. The CDR3 nucleotides read TGTGCCAGCAGCGTGAGCGGGACAAGGGCTACGCAGTATTTT. It yields the protein CASSVSGTRATQYF. Using reference TRBV9 and TRBJ2-3 for the parts outside the CDR3, the full variable domain is DSGVTQTPKHLITATGQRVTLRCSPRSGDLSVYWYQQSLDQGLQFLIQYYNGEERAKGNILERFSAQQFPDLHSELNLSSLELGDSALYFCASSVSGTRATQYFGPGTRLTVL.

The V gene is TRBV24-1, the J gene TRBJ1-5, with a tentative D call TRBD1 (6 bases). Germline V lookup: CDR1 KGHDR, CDR2 SFDVKD. This CDR3 contains 13 residues. The germline V and J ends were trimmed by 10 bases and 3 bases, with 12 bases remaining between them. The chain's CDR3 is CATKGGVNQPQHF. CDR3 DNA: TGTGCCACGAAGGGGGGGGTCAATCAGCCCCAGCATTTT.

This clone was detected only once. The chain joins TRBV27 to TRBJ1-1, with 9 nucleotides matching TRBD1. Germline lookup yields CDR1 MNHEY and CDR2 SMNVEV (reference sequence). CDR3 size: 14 residues. V dropped 6 bases and J dropped 3; count of bases not matched to a gene: 5. The CDR3 region is CASRGTGSYTEAFF. CDR3 DNA: TGTGCCAGCAGAGGGACAGGGTCGTACACTGAAGCTTTCTTT.

The rearrangement uses TRBV5-4 and TRBJ2-3; D possibly corresponds to TRBD1 (5 bases). Per germline, CDR1 SGHNT and CDR2 YYREEE (reference sequence). This CDR3 contains 14 residues. Deletions cut 4 bases from V and 4 bases from J, with 13 bases between. The CDR3 bases are TGTGCCAGCAGCCCCCGGACAACGGCAGATACGCAGTATTTT. This sequence encodes CASSPRTTADTQYF.

The chain has TRBV3-1 (or the pseudogene TRBV3-2) and TRBJ2-1; 7 bases match TRBD2. Per germline, CDR1 LGHDT and CDR2 YNNKEL (reference sequence). There are 14 residues in the CDR3. The V gene end was trimmed by 0 bases and the J gene end by 7 bases; junction bases not matched to a gene: 3. CDR3 sequence: CASSQDSGGNEQFF. CDR3 in DNA: TGTGCCAGCAGCCAAGATTCGGGGGGTAATGAGCAGTTCTTC.

The J gene is TRBJ2-3, the V gene TRBV15; a possible D gene is TRBD1 (6 bases). Germline V lookup: CDR1 LNHNV, CDR2 YYDKDF (reference sequence). The V end was cut by 2 bases, the J end by 1 base, with 13 bases between. This CDR3 spans 16 amino acids. The CDR3: CATSRTPGHRTDTQYF. CDR3 nucleotide sequence: TGTGCCACCAGCAGAACCCCGGGACACCGCACAGATACGCAGTATTTT.

The chain has TRBV19 and TRBJ1-5; a possible D gene is TRBD1 (5 bases). V was trimmed by 4 bases and J by 0 bases, leaving 7 bases between them. Germline V gives CDR1 LNHDA, CDR2 SQIVND (reference sequence). The length of the CDR3 is 14 residues. CDR3 in amino acids: CASSKTASNQPQHF. The DNA of the CDR3 is TGTGCCAGTAGTAAGACAGCTAGCAATCAGCCCCAGCATTTT.

This clone came up a few times. The chain combines TRBV4-2 with TRBJ2-7, with TRBD2 as a possible D gene (6 bases). V was shortened by 0 bases and J by 6 bases, with 6 bases between the two germline ends. The CDR3 has 12 residues. Per germline, CDR1 LGHNA and CDR2 YNFKEQ. The CDR3 sequence: CASSQEAGEQYF. The CDR3 nucleotides read TGTGCCAGCAGCCAAGAAGCGGGCGAGCAGTACTTC.

This chain joins TRBV11-3 and TRBJ2-3; the match to TRBD2 covers 9 bases. Germline-derived CDR1 and CDR2 are SGHNT and YENEEA. V shed 1 base and J 4 bases; nucleotides not matched to a gene: 3. The CDR3 runs 15 residues. The CDR3 sequence is CASSLVAGGSDTQYF. DNA of the CDR3: TGTGCCAGCAGCTTAGTGGCGGGAGGGTCAGATACGCAGTATTTT.

V gene TRBV5-1 combines with J gene TRBJ2-7, with 11 bases aligning to TRBD1. J was trimmed by 0 bases and V by 4 bases; bases with no gene match: 3. This CDR3 comprises 15 residues. In germline, CDR1 is SGHRS, CDR2 YFSETQ. For the CDR3, the DNA is TGCGCCAGCAGCAAGGGACAGGGGGTCTCCTACGAGCAGTACTTC. This codes for CASSKGQGVSYEQYF.